This TCR beta chain originates from a study of regulatory T cells. Amplification used 52 TRBV primers and 13 TRBJ primers. The protocol was immunoSEQ multiplex PCR, while the TCRdb copy is restricted to in-frame clones and leaves out a portion. The repertoire has 15,000 to 20,000 clones, more than 85% of them found once; the top ten carry about 32%. Looked up from germline, CDR1 is MRHNA and CDR2 is SNTAGT. This CDR3 spans 18 amino acids. The V gene end was trimmed by 6 bases and the J gene end by 0 bases; junction bases not matched to a gene: 9. Autoimmunity was present in every CD3G-deficient patient, worse in two. Patients, 2 to 39 years old, had expanded memory T-cell proportions.

The sequence was obtained from a young adult with CD3G deficiency. The material sequenced was CD8+ T cells sorted from blood. The chain uses TRBV6-4 and TRBJ2-2; 11 positions match TRBD2. CDR3 coding DNA: TGTGCCAGCAGGGACCTTCTAGCGGGAGGATCGAACACCGGGGAGCTGTTTTTT. It encodes CASRDLLAGGSNTGELFF.